A selection of T cell receptor beta chains follows, all from one sample in a study of blood T cell repertoires in COVID-19. TCRdb keeps only in-frame clones here, not all; method: immunoSEQ multiplex PCR. In the table there are some 120,000 clones, 65% to 90% of which are singletons. The sequenced material came from peripheral blood. These TCRs come from a human donor in a cohort sampled during active COVID-19. Both conserved end residues are part of each CDR3. A D gene is named only where the DNA matches it firmly. Size is stated for part of the rows, as once, few or many counts, or as a class when the clone is expanded.

J,size,D,V,DNA,CDR3
TRBJ2-1,.,.,TRBV10-3,TGTGCCATCAGTGACCCCGGGACCCAGGGGCGCGAGCAGTTCTTC,CAISDPGTQGREQFF
TRBJ1-1,.,TRBD1,TRBV19,TGTGCCAGTAGTCCAGCTGAGACAGGGAAGACTGAAGCTTTCTTT,CASSPAETGKTEAFF
TRBJ1-6,once,.,TRBV18,TGTGCCAGCTCACCAATTAGCAGGGATTATAATTCACCCCTCCACTTT,CASSPISRDYNSPLHF
TRBJ2-2,.,TRBD1,TRBV6-5,TGTGCCAGCAGCGACATAGGGCAGGGGGCCGGGGAGCTGTTTTTT,CASSDIGQGAGELFF
TRBJ2-5,.,.,TRBV21-1,TGTGCCAGCAGCAACCCGTTCTTGGAGCAAGAGACCCAGTACTTC,CASSNPFLEQETQYF
TRBJ2-7,once,TRBD2,TRBV5-4,TGTGCCAGCAGCAAACTAGCGGGGAGATACGAGCAGTACTTC,CASSKLAGRYEQYF
TRBJ2-7,.,.,TRBV24-1,TGTGCCACCAGTGATGGAGGACTGGGCGAGCAGTACTTC,CATSDGGLGEQYF
TRBJ1-1,.,.,TRBV5-1,TGCGCCAGCAGCCTTCAAGGAGCTGAAGCTTTCTTT,CASSLQGAEAFF
TRBJ2-7,once,TRBD1,TRBV5-6,TGTGCCAGCAGCCCTCTCCCCGGGACAGGGTACGAGCAGTACTTC,CASSPLPGTGYEQYF
TRBJ1-6,.,.,TRBV4-3,TGCGCCAGCAGCCAAGGAGCAGGGCTCGGTTCACCCCTCCACTTT,CASSQGAGLGSPLHF
TRBJ1-1,.,.,TRBV6-6,TGTGCCAGCAGTTACGCGGGGTTTGAAGCTTTCTTT,CASSYAGFEAFF
TRBJ2-6,once,.,TRBV27,TGTGCCAGCAGTTTATTGTGGCAAACCCGTTCTGGGGCCAACGTCCTGACTTTC,CASSLLWQTRSGANVLTF
TRBJ2-3,.,.,TRBV2,TGTGCGAGCGGCGGGGGCGGCACAGATACGCAGTATTTT,CASGGGGTDTQYF
TRBJ1-1,.,.,TRBV19,TGTGCCAGTAGTACTGCTGGGCGTCGGGGCACTGAAGCTTTCTTT,CASSTAGRRGTEAFF
TRBJ2-5,many,TRBD1,TRBV6-1,TGTGCCAGCAGTGAAGCGCTACAGGGGCGGACCCAGTACTTC,CASSEALQGRTQYF
TRBJ1-2,.,.,TRBV19,TGTGCCAGTAGACAGAGTAACAGCGGAAACTATGGCTACACCTTC,CASRQSNSGNYGYTF
TRBJ2-1,.,TRBD2,TRBV5-1,TGCGCCAGCAGCACGGGACTAGCTTACGATGAGCAGTTCTTC,CASSTGLAYDEQFF
TRBJ2-5,.,TRBD2,TRBV6-1,TGTGCCAGCAGTGAAGCGTGGCTCGGGGCTAGCGGGGGGGGAATCAAAGAGACCCAGTACTTC,CASSEAWLGASGGGIKETQYF